This record looks at one TCR beta chain sequence and its context. This entry belongs to a study of blood T cell repertoires in COVID-19. About the study: The analysed material was cDNA or gDNA that came from T cells, B-cell-depleted T cells, or PBMCs.

Self-reported history from a screening survey and questionnaire set each donor's cohort. Under the authors' procedure: Nucleated cell number was recorded as an estimate derived from reference gene primer amplification. The assay was immunoSEQ multiplex PCR, and TCRdb's table has in-frame clones only and misses some. That table furnishes V, J and clone size, whereas the DNA furnished D and trimming. The sample lists under 300,000 clones, about 88% occurring once. Specimen: PBMCs or T cells enriched from blood (not recorded which). The TCR originated in a woman aged 50 to 60 who had recovered from COVID-19.

The CDR3 is CASSLRQGFEKLFF. As DNA, the CDR3 is TGTGCCAGCAGTTTGCGACAGGGGTTTGAAAAACTGTTTTTT. The chain has TRBV28 and TRBJ1-4; 8 nucleotides agree with TRBD1. J was trimmed by 7 bases and V by 3 bases; bases with no gene match: 4. The CDR3 contains 14 residues. Germline values: CDR1 MDHEN, CDR2 SYDVKM.